This TCR beta chain was identified during a study of blood T cell repertoires in COVID-19. On the study more broadly: Samples representing acute and convalescent COVID-19 were sourced from the United States, Italy and Spain.

Germline-derived CDR1 and CDR2 are LGHNA and YSLEER. The CDR3 is 14 residues long. Trimming at V came to 3 bases and at J to 9 bases, leaving 4 bases not matched to a gene. Authors' data handling: Reference gene primer amplification in the assay estimated nucleated cell counts. The method was immunoSEQ multiplex PCR; TCRdb's version includes in-frame clones alone and lacks a portion of them. The DNA was the basis for D and trimming; V, J and clone size are from that table. The sample records some 150,000 clones, around 87% being singletons. The chain carries TRBV4-3 and TRBJ1-6, with 8 bases fitting TRBD1. Sequenced sample: peripheral blood. This clonotype was obtained from a woman aged 60-70 years with active or convalescent COVID-19. The CDR3 loop reads CASSHEDRVSPLHF. The CDR3 DNA is TGCGCCAGCAGCCACGAGGACAGGGTTTCACCCCTCCACTTT.